Each of the 16 T cell receptor beta chains below was sequenced from the same sample in a study of CD8 T cells in ankylosing spondylitis. TCRdb passed the 5' RACE reads through MiXCR, listing each CDR3 protein once. This repertoire shows under 150,000 distinct CDR3 sequences, 7% to 10% found once; its top ten account for 7.3%. The sample taken for sequencing was synovial fluid, either unsorted or a sorted T cell fraction (not recorded which). Source of these receptors: a male donor with ankylosing spondylitis.

This clonotype was found many times. The genes are TRBV12-3 or TRBV12-4 and TRBJ2-2; 9 bases are shared with TRBD1. The CDR3 extends over 14 amino acids. V lost 6 bases, J lost 6 bases, and 5 bases stayed unmatched. The CDR3 reads CASSRTGVPGELFF. The CDR3 DNA sequence: TGTGCCAGCAGCCGGACAGGGGTCCCCGGGGAGCTGTTTTTT.

The CDR3 coding sequence is TGTGCCAGCAGCTTGGCGTCCCGGCGGAGCACAGATACGCAGTATTTT. Translating it yields CASSLASRRSTDTQYF. This sequence joins TRBV5-6 and TRBJ2-3; D uncertain. The germline V and J ends were trimmed by 0 bases and 0 bases, with 11 bases remaining between them. This CDR3 has 16 amino acids. From germline, CDR1 is SGHDT and CDR2 YYEEEE.

This clonotype came up many times. This sequence joins TRBV7-2 and TRBJ2-7, with D maybe TRBD2 (6 bases). V was clipped by 5 bases and J by 0 bases, with 14 bases between them. CDR3 length: 15 residues. Germline-derived CDR1 and CDR2 are SGHTA and FQGNSA. In DNA, the CDR3 is TGTGCCAGCAGCCCCCAGGCGGGGAGCTCCTACGAGCAGTACTTC. Protein sequence: CASSPQAGSSYEQYF.

This clonotype was observed a handful of times. The chain is built from TRBV7-9 and TRBJ2-7, with 7 bases identical to TRBD2. The CDR3 covers 12 residues. Germline V gives CDR1 SEHNR, CDR2 FQNEAQ (reference sequence). After removal of 3 bases from V and 7 bases from J, the junction contained 3 bases not matched to a gene. The CDR3 spells CASSFWGGEQYF. In DNA, the CDR3 is TGTGCCAGCAGCTTCTGGGGGGGTGAGCAGTACTTC.

This chain uses TRBV4-1 with TRBJ2-5, with D perhaps matching TRBD1 (6 bases). This CDR3 is built from 14 residues. Germline V lookup: CDR1 MGHRA, CDR2 YSYEKL. Trimming took 4 bases from V and 1 from J, leaving 10 bases between them. The CDR3 loop reads CASSRQVIQETQYF. CDR3 DNA sequence: TGCGCCAGCAGCCGACAGGTCATCCAAGAGACCCAGTACTTC.

This clonotype has a handful of counts. The V call is TRBV7-9, the J call TRBJ2-5; perhaps TRBD2 as D (6 bases). The CDR3 consists of 16 residues. Germline-derived CDR1 and CDR2 are SEHNR and FQNEAQ (reference sequence). Deletions cut 1 base from V and 0 bases from J, with 12 bases between. CDR3 sequence: CASSLGASVYQETQYF. Here the CDR3 DNA reads TGTGCCAGCAGCTTAGGTGCTAGCGTATACCAAGAGACCCAGTACTTC.

In its sample, this clonotype was seen a few times. This sequence joins TRBV30 and TRBJ2-1; D may be TRBD1 (5 bases). This CDR3 has 15 residues. CDR1 is GTSNPN, CDR2 SVGIG, per germline (reference sequence). Trimming took off 2 bases at V and 0 bases at J, with 11 bases between the two ends. The CDR3 sequence is CAWSPGPSSYNEQFF. Here the CDR3 DNA reads TGTGCCTGGAGTCCAGGGCCGAGCTCCTACAATGAGCAGTTCTTC.

Many counts were recorded for this clonotype. The chain couples TRBV20-1 to TRBJ1-4; 9 bases align to TRBD1. Trimming cost V 5 bases and J 4 bases; bases outside gene matches: 8. The CDR3 covers 15 residues. Germline-derived CDR1 and CDR2 are DFQATT and SNEGSKA (reference sequence). CDR3 sequence reads: CSAHRPGQGNEKLFF. CDR3 in DNA: TGCAGTGCTCACCGGCCGGGACAGGGTAATGAAAAACTGTTTTTT.

Only a few counts were recorded for this clonotype. The chain combines TRBV20-1 with TRBJ1-1; TRBD1 might be the D (6 bases). Germline V gene data show CDR1 as DFQATT and CDR2 as SNEGSKA (reference sequence). V was shortened by 5 bases and J by 5 bases, with 21 bases between the two germline ends. The CDR3 loop spans 15 amino acids. CDR3 amino acids: CSARGYQGSKTEAFF. DNA for the CDR3: TGCAGTGCTCGAGGGTATCAGGGGAGTAAAACTGAAGCTTTCTTT.

This clonotype was counted between two and nine times. This chain links TRBV7-9 with TRBJ2-2; D possibly corresponds to TRBD2 (5 bases). The ends were cut back, 8 bases at V and 3 bases at J, with 10 bases in the middle. Germline V gene sequence: CDR1 SEHNR, CDR2 FQNEAQ (reference sequence). This CDR3 spans 13 amino acids. The CDR3 spells CASRGWDTGELFF. The CDR3 region has the DNA TGTGCCAGCCGAGGGTGGGACACCGGGGAGCTGTTTTTT.

This clonotype was detected many times. The rearrangement uses TRBV12-3 or TRBV12-4 and TRBJ2-1, with TRBD2 identical over 7 bases. Unmatched junction bases numbered 5, after V lost 3 bases and J lost 3 bases. This CDR3 is built from 15 residues. The CDR3 nucleotides are TGTGCCAGCAGTTTTGGGAGCGGGGTCTACAATGAGCAGTTCTTC. Translated, it gives CASSFGSGVYNEQFF.

Concerning this clonotype: A much larger clone differs from this one at a single base, so this may be a read error. The CDR3 coding sequence is TGTGCCACCTCGACAGTGGGGGGTAATTCACCCCTCCACTTT. Its protein is CATSTVGGNSPLHF. This chain joins TRBV10-3 and TRBJ1-6; possibly TRBD1 for D (5 bases). This CDR3 is built from 14 residues. The germline gives CDR1 ENHRY, CDR2 SYGVKD. The germline V and J ends were trimmed by 10 bases and 6 bases, with 16 bases remaining between them.

This clonotype occurred many times. The chain has TRBV6-6 and TRBJ2-2, with TRBD1 identical over 9 bases. The ends lost 6 bases at V and 5 bases at J; junction bases unmatched: 4. Germline CDR1 and CDR2: MNHNY and SVGAGI (reference sequence). This CDR3 contains 14 residues. CDR3 bases: TGTGCCAGCAGCAGACAGGGGGAAACCGGGGAGCTGTTTTTT. Translating gives CASSRQGETGELFF.

To note about this clonotype: A much larger clonotype is one base distant, so this may be a read error. Here the CDR3 omits its conserved ending phenylalanine or tryptophan, so a read error is the likely source. The chain is built from TRBV6-1 and TRBJ2-1, with 10 bases lining up with TRBD2. The CDR3 runs to 15 residues. Trimming cost V 5 bases and J 4 bases; bases outside gene matches: 5. Germline V CDR1 and CDR2: MNHNS, SASEGT. CDR3 residues: CASSRKRGGYNEQFS. CDR3 sequence (DNA): TGTGCCAGCAGTAGAAAGCGGGGGGGTTACAATGAGCAGTTCTCC.

Ten or more counts support this clonotype. The rearrangement links TRBV5-1 to TRBJ2-3; D is undetermined. Deletions cut 7 bases from V and 0 bases from J, with 15 bases between. This CDR3 has 15 amino acids. CDR1 SGHRS and CDR2 YFSETQ come from the germline V gene. DNA for the CDR3: TGCGCCAGCGGCCTACTGGACCCAAGCACAGATACGCAGTATTTT. As protein: CASGLLDPSTDTQYF.

This clonotype was counted many times. The V gene is TRBV27, the J gene TRBJ1-1, with D unclear. Trimming took 5 bases from V and 0 from J, leaving 10 bases between them. The germline V gene has CDR1 MNHEY and CDR2 SMNVEV (reference sequence). The CDR3 spans 14 residues. The CDR3 DNA follows: TGTGCCAGCAGTCGGACTTTCCTGAACACTGAAGCTTTCTTT. Translated: CASSRTFLNTEAFF.